One and the same sample provided the 23 T cell receptor beta chains below, sequenced in a study of cytomegalovirus exposure and HLA in healthy donors. With 60 Vbeta and 13 Jbeta primers, the PCR was carried out. Assay used: immunoSEQ multiplex PCR; TCRdb lists only in-frame clones, some missing. The table lists some 100,000 clones, about 70% of them singletons. The specimen was PBMCs. All receptors derive from a woman in her thirties or forties in good health and CMV-seropositive.

The rearrangement uses TRBV7-9 and TRBJ2-5; 13 nucleotides align to TRBD2. Losses at the gene ends were 5 bases for V and 1 base for J; bases not matched to a gene: 7. The V gene's germline CDR1 is SEHNR and CDR2 FQNEAQ (reference sequence). This CDR3 is 17 amino acids long. Here the CDR3 reads CASSPRLAGGLQETQYF. The CDR3 nucleotides read TGTGCCAGCAGCCCCCGACTAGCGGGGGGCCTCCAAGAGACCCAGTACTTC.

This clone appeared a few times. This chain uses TRBV4-1 with TRBJ1-2; maybe TRBD1 (6 bases). Trimming left V 1 base short and J 7 bases short, with 16 bases between. CDR1 MGHRA and CDR2 YSYEKL come from the germline V gene. The CDR3 is made up of 15 amino acids. The CDR3 nucleotides read TGCGCCAGCAGCCAAGGGCCAGGGGAGCTTCGTGGCTACACCTTC. Residues: CASSQGPGELRGYTF.

The rearrangement links TRBV19 to TRBJ2-1, with a weak D call TRBD1 (5 bases). The CDR3 sequence is 15 residues long. Germline CDR1 and CDR2: LNHDA and SQIVND (reference sequence). With 5 bases removed from V and 3 bases from J, the gap between germline ends came to 14 bases. The CDR3: CASSSGQIFYNEQFF. DNA for the CDR3: TGTGCCAGTAGTTCAGGACAAATATTCTACAATGAGCAGTTCTTC.

The CDR3 DNA reads as TGTGCCACGTCCTCTAGTGAAAGCAATCAGCCCCAGCATTTT. This gives the protein CATSSSESNQPQHF. The chain has TRBV19 and TRBJ1-5; D is ambiguous. Germline V gene lookup returns CDR1 LNHDA and CDR2 SQIVND (reference sequence). The CDR3 covers 14 residues. V lost 10 bases, J lost 1 base, and 14 bases lay in between.

The CDR3 reads CASSPERIEAFF. The CDR3 bases are TGTGCCAGCAGCCCGGAGCGGATTGAAGCTTTCTTT. The chain carries TRBV11-2 and TRBJ1-1, with D uncertain. CDR3 length: 12 amino acids. The V gene lost 5 bases and the J gene lost 7 bases, with 11 bases spanning the gap. Germline V gene data show CDR1 as SGHAT and CDR2 as FQNNGV.

The chain employs TRBV5-1 and TRBJ1-2, with D unclear. The ends were cut back, 4 bases at V and 7 bases at J, with 14 bases in the middle. CDR3 length: 13 residues. Germline V CDR1 and CDR2: SGHRS, YFSETQ. DNA of the CDR3: TGCGCCAGCAGCCCCAGTGTGGCGGGTGGCTACACCTTC. Protein sequence: CASSPSVAGGYTF.

The rearrangement joins TRBV7-6 to TRBJ2-5; 9 bases fit TRBD1. The germline CDR1 and CDR2 sequences are SGHVS and FNYEAQ. The CDR3 sequence is 15 residues long. Trimming took 5 bases from V and 4 from J; bases not matched to a gene: 8. The CDR3 region has the DNA TGTGCCAGCAGCCGGAGGGACAGGGTTGGAGAGACCCAGTACTTC. Protein: CASSRRDRVGETQYF.

The chain employs TRBV27 and TRBJ2-2; D perhaps matches TRBD1 (6 bases). Germline V gene data show CDR1 as MNHEY and CDR2 as SMNVEV (reference sequence). Trimming removed 6 bases at V and 5 bases at J, with 10 bases between. The CDR3 is made up of 13 amino acids. CDR3 sequence reads: CASRLTGTGELFF. The CDR3 DNA follows: TGTGCCAGCAGGCTTACAGGGACCGGGGAGCTGTTTTTT.

V and J are TRBV10-2 and TRBJ2-3; 11 nucleotides match TRBD2. Germline V gives CDR1 WSHSY, CDR2 SAAADI. The ends lost 6 bases at V and 5 bases at J; junction bases unmatched: 13. The CDR3 has 17 residues. The CDR3 sequence is CASRKGLAELFIDTQYF. The CDR3 DNA sequence: TGCGCCAGCAGGAAGGGACTAGCGGAACTATTCATAGATACGCAGTATTTT.

The J gene is TRBJ1-2, the V gene TRBV10-2, with D hard to call. Germline values: CDR1 WSHSY, CDR2 SAAADI. V shed 5 bases and J shed 1 base, with 14 bases lying between them. The CDR3 spans 15 residues. The CDR3 DNA follows: TGCGCCAGCAGTCCCGCCCTAGCCGTTAACTATGGCTACACCTTC. It codes for CASSPALAVNYGYTF.

V usage is TRBV30 and J usage is TRBJ2-7; maybe TRBD1 (5 bases). Germline V gene sequence: CDR1 GTSNPN, CDR2 SVGIG (reference sequence). CDR3 length: 12 residues. The V end lost 1 base, the J end lost 5 bases, and 9 bases lay between the germline ends. CDR3 coding DNA: TGTGCCTGGAGTGCTCAGGGCCACGAGCAGTACTTC. This translates into CAWSAQGHEQYF.

The chain recombines TRBV19 with TRBJ2-3; D possibly corresponds to TRBD2 (5 bases). There are 14 residues in the CDR3. V was pared by 5 bases and J by 6 bases, with 15 bases between. Germline CDR1 is LNHDA and CDR2 is SQIVND (reference sequence). The CDR3 protein is CASSPEGRGDTQYF. As DNA, the CDR3 is TGTGCCAGTAGTCCAGAGGGCCGAGGGGATACGCAGTATTTT.

This chain links TRBV23-1 with TRBJ2-1; D might be TRBD2 (5 bases). TRBV23-1 qualifies as an ORF whose function is uncertain. Between the trimmed V and J ends, which lost 5 bases and 4 bases, there was a span of 12 bases. The CDR3 runs 14 residues. As DNA, the CDR3 is TGCGCCAGCAGTTCGGGGTTACCGTACAATGAGCAGTTCTTC. Residues: CASSSGLPYNEQFF.

V and J are TRBV11-2 and TRBJ1-6, with D possibly matching TRBD1 (6 bases). The germline V gene encodes CDR1 SGHAT and CDR2 FQNNGV. V was trimmed by 8 bases and J by 2 bases, leaving 16 bases between them. This CDR3 has 16 amino acids. The CDR3 region has the DNA TGTGCCAGCGGGGGAGGGGGGTTCGCCTATAATTCACCCCTCCACTTT. Its protein product is CASGGGGFAYNSPLHF.

The chain couples TRBV15 to TRBJ2-4; D is uncertain. The length of the CDR3 is 14 residues. Between the trimmed V and J ends, which lost 0 bases and 3 bases, there was a span of 6 bases. CDR1 is LNHNV and CDR2 is YYDKDF in the germline V gene (reference sequence). The CDR3 region is CATSRDSLKNIQYF. The CDR3 DNA is TGTGCCACCAGCAGAGATAGCCTCAAAAACATTCAGTACTTC.

The chain links TRBV5-6 to TRBJ2-7, with a tentative D call TRBD2 (6 bases). This CDR3 comprises 13 residues. Trimming pared 6 bases from V and 6 bases from J, leaving 16 bases between. The germline V gene encodes CDR1 SGHDT and CDR2 YYEEEE. The DNA for the CDR3 is TGTGCCAGCATCGGGACTCCACTTGGCGAGCAGTACTTC. Translation: CASIGTPLGEQYF.

The V gene is TRBV6-1, the J gene TRBJ2-1; 10 positions match TRBD2. CDR1 and CDR2 (germline): MNHNS, SASEGT. The CDR3 has 14 amino acids. Trimming took 8 bases from V and 7 from J; bases not matched to a gene: 8. CDR3 region: CASEEAGGPNEQFF. The CDR3, as DNA: TGTGCCAGCGAGGAAGCGGGGGGGCCGAATGAGCAGTTCTTC.

V gene TRBV6-1 combines with J gene TRBJ2-1; 7 nucleotides align to TRBD2. Germline CDR1 and CDR2: MNHNS and SASEGT. V trimming: 5 bases; J trimming: 4 bases; junction bases outside the gene matches: 8. This CDR3 contains 15 residues. The CDR3 DNA reads TGTGCCAGCAGTCCGCAAGCGGGGCGTTACAATGAGCAGTTCTTC. Translation: CASSPQAGRYNEQFF.

This clone was picked up a small number of times. The J gene is TRBJ2-5, the V gene TRBV2; 9 bases match TRBD1. With 5 bases clipped from V and 0 bases from J, the junction kept 4 bases outside the gene matches. Germline assignment: CDR1 SNHLY and CDR2 FYNNEI. The CDR3 is made up of 15 amino acids. As DNA, the CDR3 is TGTGCCAGCAGTCCCGACAGGGGGGACCAAGAGACCCAGTACTTC. Amino acid sequence: CASSPDRGDQETQYF.

This chain joins TRBV6-5 and TRBJ1-2; maybe TRBD1 (5 bases). CDR3 size: 13 residues. CDR1 MNHEY and CDR2 SVGAGI come from the germline V gene. V lost 2 bases and J lost 3, with 7 bases in between. CDR3 loop: CASSYGGYYGYTF. CDR3 nucleotides: TGTGCCAGCAGTTACGGGGGGTACTATGGCTACACCTTC.

The gene calls are TRBV11-3 and TRBJ2-5, with 12 bases identical to TRBD2. J gave up 2 bases and V 5 bases, and 6 bases lay outside the gene matches. CDR1 is SGHNT and CDR2 is YENEEA in the germline V gene. The CDR3 covers 16 residues. For the CDR3, the DNA is TGTGCCAGCAGCCCCTGGACTAGCGGGGCGCAAGAGACCCAGTACTTC. This gives the protein CASSPWTSGAQETQYF.

The chain uses TRBV6-1 and TRBJ2-6; maybe TRBD1 (5 bases). The V gene's germline CDR1 is MNHNS and CDR2 SASEGT. This CDR3 spans 13 amino acids. Between the trimmed V and J ends, which lost 11 bases and 4 bases, there was a span of 12 bases. The CDR3 nucleotides read TGTGCCTCCAGGGCGTCAGGGGCCAACGTCCTGACTTTC. The encoded protein is CASRASGANVLTF.

The chain carries TRBV12-5 and TRBJ1-1; 10 bases are shared with TRBD1. The CDR3 spans 14 residues. J was trimmed by 3 bases and V by 6 bases; bases with no gene match: 4. CDR1 and CDR2 (germline): LGHNT, FRNRAP. The CDR3 reads CASGPGQGYTEAFF. The CDR3 region has the DNA TGTGCTAGTGGCCCGGGACAGGGGTACACTGAAGCTTTCTTT.